This passage covers 20 T cell receptor beta chains from one sample sequenced in a study of blood T cell repertoires in COVID-19. Libraries were prepared by immunoSEQ multiplex PCR; TCRdb keeps only in-frame clonotypes and omits some of them. Among about 82,000 clones listed, over 70% were seen once. The sequencing input was peripheral blood. These receptors were collected from a woman between 40 and 50 years old with active or convalescent COVID-19.

This chain links TRBV3-1 (or the pseudogene TRBV3-2) with TRBJ2-3; 7 positions agree with TRBD2. The CDR3 is 16 amino acids. V was clipped by 4 bases and J by 2 bases; unmatched bases: 9. Germline V gene sequence: CDR1 LGHDT, CDR2 YNNKEL (reference sequence). The CDR3 DNA is TGTGCCAGCAGCCCCTCGTGGGGGGGGACCACAGATACGCAGTATTTT. Translated, it gives CASSPSWGGTTDTQYF.

This clone was picked up a small number of times. The rearrangement links TRBV24-1 to TRBJ2-5, with 8 bases matching TRBD2. This CDR3 has 15 amino acids. With V trimmed by 2 bases and J by 4 bases, 5 bases remained unmatched. Germline V gene lookup returns CDR1 KGHDR and CDR2 SFDVKD. The CDR3 is CATSDSGGRVETQYF. The CDR3 nucleotides are TGTGCCACCAGTGATTCGGGGGGGCGCGTAGAGACCCAGTACTTC.

This clone was picked up one time. The CDR3 nucleotides read TGCGCCAGCAGCCAGGACAGGGCCACCGGGGAGCTGTTTTTT. This gives the protein CASSQDRATGELFF. This sequence joins TRBV5-1 and TRBJ2-2; TRBD1 agrees at 8 bases. Germline assignment: CDR1 SGHRS and CDR2 YFSETQ. Losses at the gene ends were 4 bases for V and 4 bases for J; bases not matched to a gene: 3. This CDR3 is built from 14 residues.

The rearrangement links TRBV30 to TRBJ1-3, with TRBD1 as a possible D gene (6 bases). Germline assignment: CDR1 GTSNPN and CDR2 SVGIG (reference sequence). The CDR3 loop spans 13 amino acids. V was shortened by 0 bases and J by 10 bases, with 13 bases between the two germline ends. CDR3 coding DNA: TGTGCCTGGAGTGTAGGGCAACAGGGAACCATATATTTT. It encodes CAWSVGQQGTIYF.

V is TRBV29-1 and J is TRBJ2-1; D gene unclear. Germline values: CDR1 SQVTM, CDR2 ANQGSEA. V shed 0 bases and J shed 10 bases, with 13 bases lying between them. The CDR3 extends over 13 amino acids. This chain's CDR3 is CSVEDQVIREQFF. CDR3 in DNA: TGCAGCGTTGAAGATCAGGTCATCCGGGAGCAGTTCTTC.

The genes are TRBV10-3 and TRBJ2-1, with TRBD2 matching over 7 bases. This CDR3 region has 13 residues. The junction had 3 bases not matched to a gene; V was cut back by 0 bases and J by 10 bases. The V gene's germline CDR1 is ENHRY and CDR2 SYGVKD. CDR3 nucleotides: TGTGCCATCAGTGAGTCGGGACTATTCGAGCAGTTCTTC. It specifies CAISESGLFEQFF.

This clone has a handful of counts. The DNA of the CDR3 is TGTGCCAGCAGCTCTCAAGGCGGGGGGGCAGCAGATACGCAGTATTTT. This sequence encodes CASSSQGGGAADTQYF. V is TRBV7-2 and J is TRBJ2-3; TRBD2 matches at 9 bases. V lost 4 bases and J lost 4; bases outside the gene matches: 9. Germline loops: CDR1 SGHTA, CDR2 FQGNSA. CDR3 length: 16 residues. Full variable domain (outside the CDR3, taken from reference TRBV7-2 and TRBJ2-3): GAGVSQSPSNKVTEKGKDVELRCDPISGHTALYWYRQSLGQGLEFLIYFQGNSAPDKSGLPSDRFSAERTGGSVSTLTIQRTQQEDSAVYLCASSSQGGGAADTQYFGPGTRLTVL.

This chain links TRBV4-2 with TRBJ2-7; 10 positions agree with TRBD1. Trimming removed 0 bases from V and 4 bases from J; junction bases left unmatched: 6. Germline V gene lookup returns CDR1 LGHNA and CDR2 YNFKEQ. The CDR3 sequence is 16 residues long. The chain's CDR3 is CASSQEHGTGVYEQYF. CDR3 DNA sequence: TGTGCCAGCAGCCAAGAGCACGGGACAGGGGTTTACGAGCAGTACTTC.

The V gene is TRBV27, the J gene TRBJ1-6; no reliable D call. Trimming removed 1 base from V and 14 bases from J, with 9 bases in between. Per germline, CDR1 MNHEY and CDR2 SMNVEV (reference sequence). The CDR3 is 12 amino acids. The CDR3 loop is CASSLWPAALHF. For the CDR3, the DNA is TGTGCCAGCAGTTTATGGCCGGCGGCCCTCCACTTT.

V usage is TRBV28 and J usage is TRBJ1-5; maybe TRBD1 (5 bases). Per the germline V gene, CDR1 is MDHEN and CDR2 is SYDVKM. This CDR3 is 9 amino acids long. The CDR3 loop reads CAGAQPQHF. In nucleotides, the CDR3 is TGTGCAGGGGCTCAGCCCCAGCATTTT. The full variable domain, rest sourced from reference TRBV28 and TRBJ1-5, is DVKVTQSSRYLVKRTGEKVFLECVQDMDHENMFWYRQDPGLGLRLIYFSYDVKMKEKGDIPEGYSVSREKKERFSLILESASTNQTSMYLCAGAQPQHFGDGTRLSIL.

The chain couples TRBV27 to TRBJ1-5; TRBD1 agrees at 12 bases. Germline-derived CDR1 and CDR2 are MNHEY and SMNVEV (reference sequence). The CDR3 has 15 amino acids. Trimming cost V 5 bases and J 10 bases; bases outside gene matches: 9. Here the CDR3 DNA reads TGTGCCAGCAGTAGGACCGGGACAGGGGGCTATCCCCAGCATTTT. This translates into CASSRTGTGGYPQHF.

The V gene is TRBV6-2 or TRBV6-3, the J gene TRBJ2-1; D might be TRBD2 (6 bases). V was trimmed by 2 bases and J by 14 bases, leaving 16 bases between them. The CDR3 consists of 13 residues. The germline V gene encodes CDR1 MNHEY and CDR2 SVGEGT. CDR3 residues: CASSYAGTNREFF. The CDR3 nucleotides are TGTGCCAGCAGTTACGCGGGGACCAATAGGGAGTTCTTC.

J is TRBJ2-2 and V is TRBV7-2; 9 nucleotides match TRBD2. The CDR3 is made up of 16 amino acids. The junction had 11 bases not matched to a gene; V was cut back by 8 bases and J by 4 bases. From germline, CDR1 is SGHTA and CDR2 FQGNSA. The CDR3 loop reads CASQAGIAGVTGELFF. The DNA of the CDR3 is TGTGCCAGCCAAGCGGGGATAGCGGGGGTCACCGGGGAGCTGTTTTTT.

V usage is TRBV19 and J usage is TRBJ1-1; D unclear. CDR3 length: 14 residues. The germline V gene encodes CDR1 LNHDA and CDR2 SQIVND (reference sequence). Trimming took 3 bases from V and 4 from J, leaving 12 bases between them. DNA of the CDR3: TGTGCCAGTAGTATTGTTTGGAGGAGCACTGAAGCTTTCTTT. It is translated as CASSIVWRSTEAFF.

This clone was seen a handful of times. The chain employs TRBV28 and TRBJ2-2; unclear D gene. With 6 bases removed from V and 8 bases from J, the gap between germline ends came to 7 bases. Germline lookup yields CDR1 MDHEN and CDR2 SYDVKM. CDR3 length equals 11 residues. The CDR3 protein is CASSTYGELFF. The CDR3 DNA reads as TGTGCCAGCAGCACATATGGGGAGCTGTTTTTT.

The chain employs TRBV4-2 and TRBJ1-2; D is undetermined. The CDR3 has 15 residues. CDR1 LGHNA and CDR2 YNFKEQ come from the germline V gene. Between the trimmed V and J ends, which lost 5 bases and 5 bases, there was a span of 18 bases. In nucleotides, the CDR3 is TGTGCCAGCAGCGAGACGGGTGGGTTAGGTTATGGCTACACCTTC. Translated: CASSETGGLGYGYTF.

This clone showed up just a few times. V gene TRBV6-1 combines with J gene TRBJ2-2; D not resolved. V lost 2 bases, J lost 3 bases, and 13 bases lay in between. The CDR3 runs to 16 residues. Germline values: CDR1 MNHNS, CDR2 SASEGT. In DNA form, the CDR3 reads TGTGCCAGCAGTGAATTTTGGAAACGGGACACCGGGGAGCTGTTTTTT. Its translation is CASSEFWKRDTGELFF.

This chain links TRBV7-2 with TRBJ1-1; D is ambiguous. The V gene lost 1 base and the J gene lost 0 bases, with 9 bases spanning the gap. The CDR3 extends over 15 amino acids. CDR1 SGHTA and CDR2 FQGNSA come from the germline V gene. The CDR3 reads CASSLGSTLNTEAFF. DNA for the CDR3: TGTGCCAGCAGCTTAGGGTCTACCTTGAACACTGAAGCTTTCTTT.

This clone was counted once. The chain is built from TRBV11-3 and TRBJ2-5, with a possible D match to TRBD2 (6 bases). Germline CDR1 SGHNT, CDR2 YENEEA. Trimming shortened V by 4 bases and J by 4 bases, and 10 bases separated the two germline ends. The CDR3 spans 13 residues. The CDR3 sequence: CASSWGVIETQYF. The CDR3 coding sequence is TGTGCCAGCAGCTGGGGGGTGATAGAGACCCAGTACTTC.

J is TRBJ2-3 and V is TRBV9; D is unclear. This CDR3 is 14 amino acids long. The germline gives CDR1 SGDLS, CDR2 YYNGEE. The V end lost 0 bases, the J end lost 4 bases, and 9 bases lay between the germline ends. Here the CDR3 reads CASSVGTAPDTQYF. CDR3 coding DNA: TGTGCCAGCAGCGTAGGCACAGCCCCAGATACGCAGTATTTT.